These 12 T cell receptor beta chains share one sample of origin, sequenced in a study of shared clonotypes between healthy human individuals. Clones were sequenced by immunoSEQ multiplex PCR, and TCRdb holds only the in-frame ones, with some missing. The sample carries about 1.1 million clones, 60% to 85% recorded once. The sample was memory CD4+ T cells from PBMCs. Indicated subset: CD45RA-negative fraction. Receptors were obtained from a young man in good health. Some clones in this sample may be carry-over from other donors' samples.

This clone appeared a few times. This rearrangement joins TRBV11-3 to TRBJ2-2; 9 bases are shared with TRBD1. Germline CDR1 SGHNT, CDR2 YENEEA. The junction had 11 bases not matched to a gene; V was cut back by 8 bases and J by 7 bases. The CDR3 consists of 15 residues. CDR3 in DNA: TGTGCCAGCTCTATTGGAACAGGGGGCTTCGGGGAGCTGTTTTTT. Its translation is CASSIGTGGFGELFF.

This clone was observed a few times. The V gene is TRBV19, the J gene TRBJ2-4; D is undetermined. Germline-derived CDR1 and CDR2 are LNHDA and SQIVND (reference sequence). V was cut by 5 bases and J by 1 base, with 15 bases left in between. CDR3 length: 16 amino acids. This chain's CDR3 is CASSPRILLAKNIQYF. The CDR3 nucleotides are TGTGCCAGTAGTCCCCGGATCCTCCTGGCCAAAAACATTCAGTACTTC. Full variable domain (missing parts from reference TRBV19 and TRBJ2-4): DGGITQSPKYLFRKEGQNVTLSCEQNLNHDAMYWYRQDPGQGLRLIYYSQIVNDFQKGDIAEGYSVSREKKESFPLTVTSAQKNPTAFYLCASSPRILLAKNIQYFGAGTRLSVL.

The chain joins TRBV27 to TRBJ1-4, with D possibly TRBD1 on 5 matching bases. Germline CDR1 is MNHEY and CDR2 is SMNVEV (reference sequence). The CDR3 extends over 14 amino acids. V lost 0 bases and J 10 bases, leaving 12 bases between the germline ends. The CDR3 coding sequence is TGTGCCAGCAGTTTATCAGAATTGAGGGGAAAACTGTTTTTT. It encodes CASSLSELRGKLFF.

This sequence joins TRBV28 and TRBJ1-1, with D unresolved. V was shortened by 6 bases and J by 10 bases, with 15 bases between the two germline ends. The CDR3 is made up of 12 amino acids. Germline V lookup: CDR1 MDHEN, CDR2 SYDVKM. The CDR3 DNA sequence: TGTGCCAGCAGAAAAAGCGGAGGCTTAGCTTTCTTT. As protein: CASRKSGGLAFF.

There are a few counts of this clone. The gene calls are TRBV28 and TRBJ1-4; a possible D gene is TRBD1 (6 bases). Germline V gene sequence: CDR1 MDHEN, CDR2 SYDVKM. Trimming took off 7 bases at V and 16 bases at J, with 22 bases between the two ends. The CDR3 spans 13 residues. The CDR3 DNA reads TGTGCCAGCACCTTAAGGACGGGACACGAGGGGTTTTTT. Its translation is CASTLRTGHEGFF.

J is TRBJ2-7 and V is TRBV7-6; D tentatively reads TRBD1 or TRBD2 (5 bases each). This CDR3 is 12 amino acids long. Germline V gives CDR1 SGHVS, CDR2 FNYEAQ. V was clipped by 5 bases and J by 8 bases, with 13 bases between them. The CDR3 bases are TGTGCCAGCAGCAGAGGGACGGATAAGCAGTACTTC. Translation gives CASSRGTDKQYF. Based on the CDR3 plus reference TRBV7-6 and TRBJ2-7, the full variable domain is GAGVSQSPRYKVTKRGQDVALRCDPISGHVSLYWYRQALGQGPEFLTYFNYEAQQDKSGLPNDRFSAERPEGSISTLTIQRTEQRDSAMYRCASSRGTDKQYFGPGTRLTVT.

The V gene is TRBV28, the J gene TRBJ2-6, with D unclear. Germline lookup yields CDR1 MDHEN and CDR2 SYDVKM. Trimming removed 6 bases at V and 0 bases at J, with 9 bases between. The CDR3 loop spans 15 amino acids. CDR3 protein: CASRRGGSGANVLTF. In DNA, the CDR3 is TGTGCCAGCAGACGTGGTGGCTCTGGGGCCAACGTCCTGACTTTC.

The chain carries TRBV5-1 and TRBJ1-2, with 7 bases lining up with TRBD1. Per germline, CDR1 SGHRS and CDR2 YFSETQ. This CDR3 is 13 amino acids long. With V trimmed by 6 bases and J by 6 bases, 8 bases remained unmatched. In nucleotides, the CDR3 is TGCGCCAGCACCCCGGCGACAGGGAATGGCTACACCTTC. Translation gives CASTPATGNGYTF.

This chain uses TRBV28 with TRBJ2-2, with D perhaps matching TRBD1 (6 bases). CDR3 size: 18 residues. V lost 7 bases and J 2 bases, leaving 23 bases between the germline ends. Germline CDR1 reads MDHEN; CDR2 reads SYDVKM. The CDR3: CASIDPIRRTANTGELFF. In DNA form, the CDR3 reads TGTGCCAGCATCGACCCCATTCGAAGGACAGCTAACACCGGGGAGCTGTTTTTT.

The chain uses TRBV18 and TRBJ2-3, with D perhaps TRBD1 or TRBD2 (6 bases each). The germline V gene has CDR1 KGHSH and CDR2 LQKENI. The V end was cut by 1 base, the J end by 2 bases, with 13 bases between. This CDR3 contains 16 residues. The CDR3 DNA reads TGTGCCAGCTCACCACGTTTATCGGGGGCCACAGATACGCAGTATTTT. This encodes CASSPRLSGATDTQYF.

The J gene is TRBJ2-5, the V gene TRBV7-9, with no clear D. This CDR3 spans 9 amino acids. Germline lookup yields CDR1 SEHNR and CDR2 FQNEAQ (reference sequence). The V and J ends lost 8 bases and 6 bases respectively, with 4 bases between them. CDR3: CASGKTQYF. Here the CDR3 DNA reads TGTGCCAGCGGCAAGACCCAGTACTTC.

The chain carries TRBV7-8 and TRBJ1-2; 11 bases are shared with TRBD1. The CDR3 length is 15 residues. CDR1 and CDR2 from the germline V gene are SGHVS and FQNEAQ. With 4 bases clipped from V and 7 bases from J, the junction kept 8 bases outside the gene matches. The CDR3 loop is CASSSEPGQGGGYTF. The CDR3 bases are TGTGCCAGCAGCTCGGAACCGGGACAGGGGGGTGGCTACACCTTC. Drawing the rest from reference TRBV7-8 and TRBJ1-2, the complete variable domain is GAGVSQSPRYKVAKRGQDVALRCDPISGHVSLFWYQQALGQGPEFLTYFQNEAQLDKSGLPSDRFFAERPEGSVSTLKIQRTQQEDSAVYLCASSSEPGQGGGYTFGSGTRLTVV.